The source of this TCR beta chain is a study of spatial heterogeneity in lung cancer. General study findings and limits: In tumors, expanded intratumoral alpha and beta TCR counts tracked mutation counts. Ubiquitous and regional expanded TCR counts correlated with ubiquitous and regional nonsynonymous mutations, respectively.

CDR1 DFQATT and CDR2 SNEGSKA come from the germline V gene (reference sequence). The CDR3 has 14 amino acids. V was pared by 7 bases and J by 4 bases, with 17 bases between. By its share, this clonotype is medium-sized. Its cognate antigen is unknown. Every TCR cDNA molecule bore its own unique molecular identifier. TCRdb independently ran MiXCR on the 5' RACE reads; one entry per CDR3 protein. Of about 15,000 distinct CDR3 sequences listed, under 8% were seen once; the top ten hold more than 7%. Stated time point: sample taken at primary tumor resection. Whole RNA from tumor, nontumor lung or frozen PBMC was sequenced unsorted.

The genes are TRBV20-1 and TRBJ1-3; TRBD1 is a possible D gene (5 bases). The source material was lung tumor tissue, sampled at surgery. The TCR originated in a male donor with early-stage non-small cell lung cancer. CDR3 sequence (DNA): TGCAGTGTATCTAACAGGCAGGGAGGAAACACCATATATTTT. Translation gives CSVSNRQGGNTIYF.